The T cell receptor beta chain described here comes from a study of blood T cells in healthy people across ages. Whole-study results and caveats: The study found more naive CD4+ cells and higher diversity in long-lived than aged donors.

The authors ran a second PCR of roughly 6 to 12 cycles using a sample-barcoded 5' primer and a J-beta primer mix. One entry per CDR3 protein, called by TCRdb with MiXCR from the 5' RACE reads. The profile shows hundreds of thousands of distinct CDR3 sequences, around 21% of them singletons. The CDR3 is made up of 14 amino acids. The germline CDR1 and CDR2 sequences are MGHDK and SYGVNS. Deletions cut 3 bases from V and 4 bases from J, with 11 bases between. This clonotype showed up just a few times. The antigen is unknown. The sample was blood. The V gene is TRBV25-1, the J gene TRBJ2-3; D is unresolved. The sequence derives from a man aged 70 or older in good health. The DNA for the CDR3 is TGTGCCAGCAGTGACCCCTCCAGTCCAGATACGCAGTATTTT. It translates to CASSDPSSPDTQYF.